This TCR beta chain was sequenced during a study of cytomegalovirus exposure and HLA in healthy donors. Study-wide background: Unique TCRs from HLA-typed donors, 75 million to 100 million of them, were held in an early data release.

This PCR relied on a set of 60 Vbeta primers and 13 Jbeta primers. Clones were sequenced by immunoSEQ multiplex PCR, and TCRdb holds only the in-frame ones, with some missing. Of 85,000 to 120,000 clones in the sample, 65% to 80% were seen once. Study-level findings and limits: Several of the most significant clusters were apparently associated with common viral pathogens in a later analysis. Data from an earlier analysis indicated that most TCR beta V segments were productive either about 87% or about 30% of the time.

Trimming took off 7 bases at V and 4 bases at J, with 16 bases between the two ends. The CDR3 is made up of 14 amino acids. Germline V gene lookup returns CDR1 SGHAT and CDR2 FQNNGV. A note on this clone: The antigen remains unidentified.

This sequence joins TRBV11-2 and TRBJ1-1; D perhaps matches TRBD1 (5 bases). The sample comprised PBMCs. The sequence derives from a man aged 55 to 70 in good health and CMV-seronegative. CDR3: CASTPRQYFTEAFF. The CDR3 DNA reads TGTGCCAGCACCCCCCGACAGTATTTCACTGAAGCTTTCTTT.